What follows describes a single T cell receptor (beta chain). A second PCR of 7 to 11 cycles used a sample-barcoded 5' primer and a J-beta primer mix. TCRdb reprocessed the 5' RACE reads via MiXCR and lists one record per CDR3 protein. The table shows more than 1,000,000 distinct CDR3 sequences, with almost 25% occurring only once. V lost 2 bases and J lost 1, with 20 bases in between. Germline V lookup: CDR1 DFQATT, CDR2 SNEGSKA (reference sequence). The CDR3 extends over 17 amino acids. The data derive from a study of blood T cells in healthy people across ages. These data are also associated with another study on T cells of mothers and their children. In that study: Compared with unrelated pairs, related mother-child pairs had slightly higher, non-significant overlap. No T cell clones of persistent microchimeric origin were detected.

The material sequenced was blood. This TCR derives from a girl aged 2-15 years in good health. V and J are TRBV20-1 and TRBJ2-5; tentative D call: TRBD1 (6 bases). The CDR3 DNA sequence: TGCAGTGCTAGACACAGGACAGCCAGGGGCGGCCAAGAGACCCAGTACTTC. It specifies CSARHRTARGGQETQYF.